The 26 T cell receptor beta chains in this list originate from one sample, sequenced in a study of T cell repertoires in ileal Crohn's disease. Here immunoSEQ multiplex PCR was the method, and the copy in TCRdb shows in-frame clones only, minus some. This table holds roughly 3,300 clones, about 69% found once. Specified time point: proximal margin of the surgical specimen (macroscopically non-inflamed). The source material was ileal tissue. Receptor source: an adult with Crohn's disease.

This rearrangement joins TRBV7-2 to TRBJ2-2; no reliable D call. The CDR3 consists of 12 residues. The germline V gene has CDR1 SGHTA and CDR2 FQGNSA. V lost 3 bases and J 7 bases, leaving 6 bases between the germline ends. CDR3: CASSFYGGELFF. DNA of the CDR3: TGTGCCAGCAGCTTCTACGGCGGGGAGCTGTTTTTT.

This clone has only a few counts. Other DNA sequences in the same sample also yield this CDR3. The V and J genes are TRBV5-6 and TRBJ2-7; unclear D gene. Germline V lookup: CDR1 SGHDT, CDR2 YYEEEE. The CDR3 runs to 15 residues. Deletions cut 2 bases from V and 2 bases from J, with 14 bases between. Here the CDR3 reads CASSFRGQKAYEQYF. CDR3 sequence (DNA): TGTGCCAGCAGCTTTAGAGGTCAGAAAGCCTACGAGCAGTACTTC.

By share, this clone ranks as medium-sized. J is TRBJ2-2 and V is TRBV5-4, with 7 bases that match TRBD2. The J segment lost 7 bases and the V segment lost 1 base, leaving 4 bases of the junction unmatched. This CDR3 comprises 14 residues. Germline CDR1 is SGHNT and CDR2 is YYREEE (reference sequence). The CDR3 here is CASSLSVAGGELFF. In nucleotides, the CDR3 is TGTGCCAGCAGCTTGTCGGTAGCGGGCGGGGAGCTGTTTTTT.

J is TRBJ1-2 and V is TRBV28; D is perhaps TRBD1 (5 bases). Germline V gene lookup returns CDR1 MDHEN and CDR2 SYDVKM. This CDR3 has 13 amino acids. V lost 5 bases and J 4 bases, leaving 11 bases between the germline ends. The CDR3 coding sequence is TGTGCCAGCAGTAAAGGGGATTTCTATGGCTACACCTTC. Its protein is CASSKGDFYGYTF.

The table lists this clone with a few counts. The rearrangement links TRBV19 to TRBJ2-1; D might be TRBD1 (6 bases). From germline, CDR1 is LNHDA and CDR2 SQIVND (reference sequence). This CDR3 spans 16 amino acids. Trimming shortened V by 5 bases and J by 3 bases, and 17 bases separated the two germline ends. CDR3 nucleotide sequence: TGTGCCAGTAGTTATTTCCCAGGGGAGTTCTACAATGAGCAGTTCTTC. Translating gives CASSYFPGEFYNEQFF.

This chain uses TRBV6-1 with TRBJ1-1, with a weak D call TRBD1 (5 bases). CDR3 size: 16 residues. Trimming removed 4 bases from V and 9 bases from J, with 24 bases in between. CDR1 MNHNS and CDR2 SASEGT come from the germline V gene. CDR3 sequence reads: CASSVVQGSRSVKAFF. CDR3 bases: TGTGCCAGCAGTGTTGTCCAGGGATCTAGATCCGTGAAAGCTTTCTTT.

This chain links TRBV18 with TRBJ2-1, with TRBD2 matching over 13 bases. V lost 2 bases and J lost 8; bases outside the gene matches: 3. The CDR3 runs 15 residues. CDR1 KGHSH and CDR2 LQKENI come from the germline V gene. This CDR3 is CASSPGTSGIDEQFF. CDR3 nucleotides: TGTGCCAGCTCACCAGGGACTAGCGGGATAGATGAGCAGTTCTTC.

Points on this clone: Other nucleotide sequences in the sample specify the same CDR3. The chain links TRBV2 to TRBJ1-5; D remains unclear. The germline V gene encodes CDR1 SNHLY and CDR2 FYNNEI. Trimming removed 6 bases from V and 1 base from J, with 13 bases in between. The CDR3 runs to 15 residues. CDR3 DNA sequence: TGTGCCAGCAGCGTAGGCGGATTCAGCAATCAGCCCCAGCATTTT. This sequence encodes CASSVGGFSNQPQHF.

This clone is deemed medium-sized. This sequence joins TRBV10-3 and TRBJ2-2; possibly TRBD2 for D (6 bases). The CDR3 is made up of 16 amino acids. Germline-derived CDR1 and CDR2 are ENHRY and SYGVKD. V lost 3 bases and J lost 6, with 17 bases in between. The CDR3 bases are TGTGCCATCAGTGACCCCAACGGGAGTAACCCCGGGGAGCTGTTTTTT. Translated, it gives CAISDPNGSNPGELFF.

The chain joins TRBV5-4 to TRBJ2-3; D remains unclear. The ends were cut back, 1 base at V and 1 base at J, with 4 bases in the middle. The CDR3 contains 13 residues. Germline V gene data show CDR1 as SGHNT and CDR2 as YYREEE (reference sequence). For the CDR3, the DNA is TGTGCCAGCAGCTTGTGGGGCACAGATACGCAGTATTTT. This gives the protein CASSLWGTDTQYF. Drawing the rest from reference TRBV5-4 and TRBJ2-3, the complete variable domain is ETGVTQSPTHLIKTRGQQVTLRCSSQSGHNTVSWYQQALGQGPQFIFQYYREEENGRGNFPPRFSGLQFPNYSSELNVNALELDDSALYLCASSLWGTDTQYFGPGTRLTVL.

This chain links TRBV28 with TRBJ2-5; no reliable D call. The V gene's germline CDR1 is MDHEN and CDR2 SYDVKM. V lost 5 bases and J lost 0, with 10 bases in between. The CDR3 is 14 residues long. CDR3 protein: CASSLPSNQETQYF. CDR3 coding DNA: TGTGCCAGCAGTCTCCCGTCCAACCAAGAGACCCAGTACTTC.

This clone was observed once. This chain connects TRBV29-1 to TRBJ2-1; unclear D gene. The CDR3 has 10 residues. Germline V lookup: CDR1 SQVTM, CDR2 ANQGSEA. Trimming took off 1 base at V and 6 bases at J, with 1 base between the two ends. The CDR3 DNA reads as TGCAGCGTTGAAGGCAATGAGCAGTTCTTC. It is translated as CSVEGNEQFF.

This clone qualifies as large. V is TRBV18 and J is TRBJ1-5, with 8 bases aligning to TRBD1. Per germline, CDR1 KGHSH and CDR2 LQKENI. Trimming at V came to 5 bases and at J to 5 bases, leaving 5 bases not matched to a gene. The CDR3 sequence is 14 residues long. The CDR3 here is CASSGTGSDQPQHF. Here the CDR3 DNA reads TGTGCCAGCTCAGGGACAGGATCCGATCAGCCCCAGCATTTT.

The chain uses TRBV11-2 and TRBJ2-1; D remains ambiguous. This CDR3 is built from 12 residues. The germline V gene has CDR1 SGHAT and CDR2 FQNNGV. The V gene lost 2 bases and the J gene lost 10 bases, with 9 bases spanning the gap. The CDR3 loop is CASSLNSEEQFF. CDR3 bases: TGTGCCAGCAGCTTAAACAGTGAAGAGCAGTTCTTC. The full variable domain, in which reference TRBV11-2 and TRBJ2-1 provide the parts outside the CDR3, is EAGVAQSPRYKIIEKRQSVAFWCNPISGHATLYWYQQILGQGPKLLIQFQNNGVVDDSQLPKDRFSAERLKGVDSTLKIQPAKLEDSAVYLCASSLNSEEQFFGPGTRLTVL.

The chain recombines TRBV5-8 with TRBJ2-1, with D maybe TRBD2 (5 bases). Germline loops: CDR1 SGHTS, CDR2 YDEGEE. The CDR3 runs 14 residues. V dropped 7 bases and J dropped 4 bases, with 15 bases sitting between them. The CDR3 loop reads CASVPGYSYNEQFF. The CDR3 coding sequence is TGTGCCAGCGTACCGGGATATTCTTACAATGAGCAGTTCTTC.

The sample holds one count of this clone. The chain combines TRBV19 with TRBJ2-1, with 11 bases aligning to TRBD2. Germline V gives CDR1 LNHDA, CDR2 SQIVND (reference sequence). The CDR3 is 14 residues long. Germline trimming cut 6 bases from V and 6 bases from J; bases unmatched to any gene: 4. CDR3: CASSLAGGGNEQFF. As DNA, the CDR3 is TGTGCCAGTAGCTTAGCGGGAGGGGGCAATGAGCAGTTCTTC. Together with reference TRBV19 and TRBJ2-1, the CDR3 gives the full variable domain: DGGITQSPKYLFRKEGQNVTLSCEQNLNHDAMYWYRQDPGQGLRLIYYSQIVNDFQKGDIAEGYSVSREKKESFPLTVTSAQKNPTAFYLCASSLAGGGNEQFFGPGTRLTVL.

V usage is TRBV5-6 and J usage is TRBJ1-2; TRBD1 might be the D (5 bases). Germline CDR1 and CDR2: SGHDT and YYEEEE. There are 14 residues in the CDR3. V dropped 0 bases and J dropped 4 bases, with 10 bases sitting between them. CDR3 coding DNA: TGTGCCAGCAGCTTGGGGTCAGGGACCTATGGCTACACCTTC. As protein: CASSLGSGTYGYTF. Full variable domain (rest looked up from reference TRBV5-6 and TRBJ1-2): DAGVTQSPTHLIKTRGQQVTLRCSPKSGHDTVSWYQQALGQGPQFIFQYYEEEERQRGNFPDRFSGHQFPNYSSELNVNALLLGDSALYLCASSLGSGTYGYTFGSGTRLTVV.

This chain joins TRBV5-6 and TRBJ1-2; 9 bases match TRBD1. There are 16 residues in the CDR3. After removal of 5 bases from V and 2 bases from J, the junction contained 10 bases not matched to a gene. Looked up from germline, CDR1 is SGHDT and CDR2 is YYEEEE. DNA for the CDR3: TGTGCCAGCAGGGCTGGACAGGGGACCTCAAACTATGGCTACACCTTC. Residues: CASRAGQGTSNYGYTF.

J is TRBJ2-7 and V is TRBV2, with 7 bases matching TRBD1. The ends lost 4 bases at V and 4 bases at J; junction bases unmatched: 7. CDR1 is SNHLY, CDR2 FYNNEI, per germline. The CDR3 totals 14 residues. Here the CDR3 DNA reads TGTGCCAGCAGTGTTGCGACAGGGAGATACGAGCAGTACGTC. Translation gives CASSVATGRYEQYV.

This chain uses TRBV30 with TRBJ1-5, with a weak D call TRBD1 (6 bases). Per germline, CDR1 GTSNPN and CDR2 SVGIG (reference sequence). CDR3 size: 16 residues. With 0 bases removed from V and 4 bases from J, the gap between germline ends came to 16 bases. The CDR3 is CAWSVRGGRGNQPQHF. In nucleotides, the CDR3 is TGTGCCTGGAGTGTACGAGGGGGTAGGGGGAATCAGCCCCAGCATTTT.

V and J are TRBV2 and TRBJ2-3, with a tentative D call TRBD1 (5 bases). Per germline, CDR1 SNHLY and CDR2 FYNNEI. CDR3 length equals 14 residues. V dropped 10 bases and J dropped 10 bases, with 24 bases sitting between them. DNA for the CDR3: TGTGCCACCCTAAGAAGGGGCGGCACAGACCCGCAGTATTTT. Amino acids: CATLRRGGTDPQYF.

This chain uses TRBV9 with TRBJ2-2; perhaps TRBD1 as D (6 bases). Per germline, CDR1 SGDLS and CDR2 YYNGEE. This CDR3 contains 13 residues. With 5 bases removed from V and 2 bases from J, the gap between germline ends came to 7 bases. CDR3 coding DNA: TGTGCCAGCAGGGGACAAAACACCGGGGAGCTGTTTTTT. Protein sequence: CASRGQNTGELFF.

The V and J genes are TRBV19 and TRBJ1-2; no reliable D call. In germline, CDR1 is LNHDA, CDR2 SQIVND (reference sequence). V was pared by 3 bases and J by 4 bases, with 9 bases between. CDR3 size: 13 residues. The CDR3 DNA reads as TGTGCCAGTAGTATTCTCCAGGTCTATGGCTACACCTTC. It specifies CASSILQVYGYTF.

This clone is medium-sized (0.01 to 0.1%) in the sample. The chain joins TRBV30 to TRBJ1-1; D may be TRBD1 (5 bases). Germline CDR1 is GTSNPN and CDR2 is SVGIG (reference sequence). The CDR3 is 15 residues long. The CDR3 loop reads CYTQKVGAQNTEAFF. CDR3 DNA sequence: TGTTATACCCAGAAGGTCGGGGCCCAGAACACTGAAGCTTTCTTT.

This clone was counted a few times. The chain combines TRBV29-1 with TRBJ2-4; 8 nucleotides align to TRBD1. Germline CDR1 reads SQVTM; CDR2 reads ANQGSEA. The CDR3 runs to 14 residues. Unmatched junction bases numbered 12, after V lost 6 bases and J lost 8 bases. The CDR3 nucleotides read TGCAGCGTCGGACAGGGAAGTATCTGGGACATTCAGTACTTC. Translated: CSVGQGSIWDIQYF. Using reference TRBV29-1 and TRBJ2-4 for the parts outside the CDR3, the full variable domain is SAVISQKPSRDICQRGTSLTIQCQVDSQVTMMFWYRQQPGQSLTLIATANQGSEATYESGFVIDKFPISRPNLTFSTLTVSNMSPEDSSIYLCSVGQGSIWDIQYFGAGTRLSVL.

The J gene is TRBJ2-7, the V gene TRBV6-1; weak D call: TRBD2 (5 bases). Germline V gene sequence: CDR1 MNHNS, CDR2 SASEGT. This CDR3 comprises 13 residues. Trimming removed 8 bases at V and 8 bases at J, with 19 bases between. The CDR3 DNA is TGTGCCAGCCTCGAACCCAACGGACTCCAGCAGTACGTC. This translates into CASLEPNGLQQYV.